The 20 T cell receptor beta chains below all came from one sample that was sequenced in a study of T cell changes during pregnancy in multiple sclerosis (dated by TCRdb to about 2019). Receptors were amplified or captured by the immunoSEQ multiplex PCR assay. TCRdb stores this immuneACCESS table with in-frame sequences only. Part of the clones is absent; in the studies checked, under half of the shortfall reflects unresolved V genes, and no reason is known for the rest. The sample table lists around 110,000 clones, about 90% of them with a count of one. 1.6% of the sample is held by the ten biggest clonotypes. This material consisted of peripheral blood, taken after pregnancy. The receptor set was obtained from a female donor with multiple sclerosis, enrolled in a pregnancy study.

J is TRBJ1-5 and V is TRBV27, with a possible D match to TRBD1 (5 bases). Per the germline V gene, CDR1 is MNHEY and CDR2 is SMNVEV (reference sequence). This CDR3 has 14 residues. Trimming took 6 bases from V and 1 from J, leaving 10 bases between them. CDR3: CASSFRQSNQPQHF. In nucleotides, the CDR3 is TGTGCCAGCAGCTTCCGACAGAGCAATCAGCCCCAGCATTTT.

The chain joins TRBV2 to TRBJ2-5; D remains unclear. The ends were cut back, 5 bases at V and 0 bases at J, with 19 bases in the middle. CDR3 size: 17 residues. The germline CDR1 and CDR2 sequences are SNHLY and FYNNEI. CDR3 amino acids: CASSHFGNSPYQETQYF. CDR3 coding DNA: TGTGCCAGCAGTCACTTCGGTAACAGTCCGTACCAAGAGACCCAGTACTTC.

The chain recombines TRBV5-1 with TRBJ2-1, with 9 bases identical to TRBD2. J was trimmed by 7 bases and V by 0 bases; bases with no gene match: 2. The germline gives CDR1 SGHRS, CDR2 YFSETQ. The CDR3 extends over 14 amino acids. DNA for the CDR3: TGCGCCAGCAGCTTGGCCACTAGCGGGAATGAGCAGTTCTTC. Amino acids: CASSLATSGNEQFF.

This clone showed up just once. This chain links TRBV4-2 with TRBJ1-2, with 8 bases that match TRBD1. The CDR3 has 15 amino acids. V was pared by 4 bases and J by 6 bases, with 10 bases of the junction left unmatched. CDR1 and CDR2 (germline): LGHNA, YNFKEQ. The CDR3 region has the DNA TGTGCCAGCAGCCGCTCGGACAGGGAAAAAGATGGCTACACCTTC. This sequence encodes CASSRSDREKDGYTF.

The J gene is TRBJ1-2, the V gene TRBV7-9, with 9 nucleotides matching TRBD1. CDR3 length equals 16 residues. Looked up from germline, CDR1 is SEHNR and CDR2 is FQNEAQ (reference sequence). The ends lost 5 bases at V and 8 bases at J; junction bases unmatched: 15. This chain's CDR3 is CASSAGTGSLWRGYTF. CDR3 in DNA: TGTGCCAGCAGCGCGGGGACAGGGAGCCTTTGGCGCGGCTACACCTTC.

The rearrangement joins TRBV30 to TRBJ1-4, with D possibly matching TRBD1 (5 bases). Trimming took 0 bases from V and 8 from J, leaving 13 bases between them. The length of the CDR3 is 14 residues. The germline gives CDR1 GTSNPN, CDR2 SVGIG (reference sequence). CDR3 coding DNA: TGTGCCTGGAGTGTACAAGGGGCCAGCGAAAAACTGTTTTTT. Encoded protein: CAWSVQGASEKLFF.

This rearrangement joins TRBV5-6 to TRBJ2-2, with a tentative D call TRBD2 (5 bases). Trimming left V 2 bases short and J 2 bases short, with 13 bases between. The CDR3 is made up of 16 amino acids. CDR1 and CDR2 (germline): SGHDT, YYEEEE. The CDR3 loop is CASSFLVGVNTGELFF. The CDR3 bases are TGTGCCAGCAGCTTTTTGGTCGGGGTCAACACCGGGGAGCTGTTTTTT.

In this sample, this clone turned up once. The gene calls are TRBV23-1 and TRBJ1-1; tentative D call: TRBD1 (6 bases). TRBV23-1 is marked as an open reading frame, function uncertain. V lost 7 bases and J lost 4, with 13 bases in between. The CDR3 consists of 13 residues. The CDR3 here is CASTHRVGTEAFF. CDR3 nucleotides: TGCGCCAGCACCCACAGGGTTGGCACTGAAGCTTTCTTT.

The CDR3 DNA reads TGTGCCAGCAGTTACGACCCAGTTGGGAGCACTGAAGCTTTCTTT. This translates into CASSYDPVGSTEAFF. The chain combines TRBV6-5 with TRBJ1-1; D remains unclear. V dropped 2 bases and J dropped 4 bases, with 14 bases sitting between them. Germline-derived CDR1 and CDR2 are MNHEY and SVGAGI. The CDR3 runs 15 residues.

The rearrangement links TRBV5-6 to TRBJ1-4; weak D call: TRBD1 (6 bases). From germline, CDR1 is SGHDT and CDR2 YYEEEE. Deletions cut 1 base from V and 3 bases from J, with 13 bases between. The CDR3 is 16 residues long. The CDR3 sequence is CASSLRRTVSNEKLFF. CDR3 nucleotides: TGTGCCAGCAGCTTGCGCCGGACAGTCTCTAATGAAAAACTGTTTTTT. Based on the CDR3 plus reference TRBV5-6 and TRBJ1-4, the full variable domain is DAGVTQSPTHLIKTRGQQVTLRCSPKSGHDTVSWYQQALGQGPQFIFQYYEEEERQRGNFPDRFSGHQFPNYSSELNVNALLLGDSALYLCASSLRRTVSNEKLFFGSGTQLSVL.

The chain couples TRBV4-1 to TRBJ1-2; TRBD1 is a possible D gene (5 bases). The CDR3 is 15 amino acids. Per germline, CDR1 MGHRA and CDR2 YSYEKL. Trimming took 4 bases from V and 4 from J, leaving 16 bases between them. CDR3 sequence reads: CASSPDPRAVYGYTF. CDR3 bases: TGCGCCAGCAGCCCCGACCCCAGGGCCGTCTATGGCTACACCTTC.

This clone has more than one count but fewer than ten. Within the sample, other DNA sequences also encode this same CDR3. The chain recombines TRBV19 with TRBJ1-5, with 8 bases matching TRBD1. CDR3 size: 16 residues. V shed 3 bases and J 0 bases; nucleotides not matched to a gene: 4. Germline V gives CDR1 LNHDA, CDR2 SQIVND (reference sequence). The CDR3 loop is CASSMGTGNSNQPQHF. The CDR3 DNA is TGTGCCAGTAGTATGGGGACAGGAAATAGCAATCAGCCCCAGCATTTT.

J is TRBJ2-3 and V is TRBV28; perhaps TRBD2 as D (6 bases). The germline gives CDR1 MDHEN, CDR2 SYDVKM. The CDR3 length is 13 residues. Trimming took 7 bases from V and 8 from J, leaving 16 bases between them. The CDR3 region has the DNA TGTGCCAGCACGGGACTTGTATTGGGTACGCAGTATTTT. It specifies CASTGLVLGTQYF.

The chain employs TRBV6-5 and TRBJ2-2; TRBD2 is a possible D gene (6 bases). CDR1 is MNHEY and CDR2 is SVGAGI in the germline V gene. This CDR3 has 14 residues. The ends were cut back, 4 bases at V and 3 bases at J, with 9 bases in the middle. CDR3 amino acids: CASSLGLHTGELFF. CDR3 DNA sequence: TGTGCCAGCAGTTTGGGACTCCACACCGGGGAGCTGTTTTTT.

The CDR3 region is CAWSVGTGTGNEKLFF. The CDR3 nucleotides read TGTGCCTGGAGTGTGGGGACAGGGACGGGGAATGAAAAACTGTTTTTT. The gene calls are TRBV30 and TRBJ1-4; 9 bases match TRBD1. Trimming cost V 0 bases and J 5 bases; bases outside gene matches: 7. The CDR3 runs to 16 residues. Per germline, CDR1 GTSNPN and CDR2 SVGIG (reference sequence).

This clone was recorded once. The chain uses TRBV19 and TRBJ2-2, with 9 positions matching TRBD2. Trimming cost V 6 bases and J 2 bases; bases outside gene matches: 13. The CDR3 sequence is 18 residues long. Germline V lookup: CDR1 LNHDA, CDR2 SQIVND (reference sequence). CDR3 loop: CASRGTSSTYPNTGELFF. The CDR3 DNA reads as TGTGCCAGTAGGGGGACTAGCTCAACTTATCCTAACACCGGGGAGCTGTTTTTT.

V is TRBV25-1 and J is TRBJ2-7, with a weak D call TRBD2 (6 bases). The length of the CDR3 is 15 residues. Germline CDR1 and CDR2: MGHDK and SYGVNS. V was shortened by 3 bases and J by 1 base, with 13 bases between the two germline ends. CDR3 DNA: TGTGCCAGCAGTGATAATACGGGAGCTTCCTACGAGCAGTACTTC. Its protein product is CASSDNTGASYEQYF.

As to this clone: Other DNA variants within this sample encode the same CDR3. V usage is TRBV7-9 and J usage is TRBJ2-7, with 7 bases fitting TRBD1. The V gene's germline CDR1 is SEHNR and CDR2 FQNEAQ (reference sequence). The CDR3 covers 13 residues. V lost 1 base, J lost 7 bases, and 4 bases stayed unmatched. The CDR3 reads CASSLGQGGEQYF. The DNA of the CDR3 is TGTGCCAGCAGCTTAGGACAGGGTGGAGAGCAGTACTTC.

This clone has just one count. CDR3 in amino acids: CASSSTGTNTEAFF. The CDR3 DNA sequence: TGTGCCAGCAGCTCGACAGGCACGAACACTGAAGCTTTCTTT. The J gene is TRBJ1-1, the V gene TRBV13; D possibly corresponds to TRBD1 (6 bases). Germline-derived CDR1 and CDR2 are PRHDT and FYEKMQ (reference sequence). The V gene lost 4 bases and the J gene lost 1 base, with 10 bases spanning the gap. This CDR3 has 14 residues.

V is TRBV5-1 and J is TRBJ2-1, with TRBD1 as a possible D gene (6 bases). The V gene lost 0 bases and the J gene lost 10 bases, with 20 bases spanning the gap. CDR3 length equals 16 residues. Per germline, CDR1 SGHRS and CDR2 YFSETQ. This CDR3 is CASSLVQGNPNKEQFF. The CDR3 nucleotides read TGCGCCAGCAGCTTGGTCCAGGGGAACCCTAATAAGGAGCAGTTCTTC.